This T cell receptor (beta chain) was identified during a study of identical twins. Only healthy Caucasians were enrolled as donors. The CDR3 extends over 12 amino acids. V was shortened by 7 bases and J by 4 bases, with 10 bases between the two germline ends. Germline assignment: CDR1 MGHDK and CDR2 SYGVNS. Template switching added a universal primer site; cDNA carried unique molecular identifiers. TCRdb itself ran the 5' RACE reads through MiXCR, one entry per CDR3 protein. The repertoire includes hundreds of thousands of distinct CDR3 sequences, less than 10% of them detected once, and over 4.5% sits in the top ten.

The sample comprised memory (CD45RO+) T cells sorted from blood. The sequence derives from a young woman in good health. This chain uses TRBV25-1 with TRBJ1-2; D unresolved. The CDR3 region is CASNGPGYGYTF. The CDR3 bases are TGTGCCAGCAACGGGCCTGGCTATGGCTACACCTTC.